Here is one TCR beta chain with its context. This sample is part of a study of blood T cell repertoires in COVID-19. For the study at large: The cDNA or gDNA used as material had been derived from T cells, B-cell-depleted T cells, or PBMCs.

Participants were aged about 18 to 100 years from about two dozen US areas. Assignments of participants to cohorts depended upon their own reported clinical history. Exposed enrollees had met someone with a PCR-confirmed or clinician-diagnosed COVID-19 case at some point within the 2 weeks before study entry. Generated by immunoSEQ multiplex PCR, the TCRdb table keeps only in-frame clones and is missing some. This table has approximately 300,000 clones, 85% to 95% appearing once. Sequencing was done on a sample of PBMCs or T cells enriched from blood (not recorded which). This clonotype was sampled from a woman in her thirties who had been exposed to COVID-19.

CDR3 bases: TGTGCCAGCAGCCCCGAGGGACTCTGGAATGAAAAACTGTTTTTT. Its translation: CASSPEGLWNEKLFF. The V call is TRBV9, the J call TRBJ1-4, with D perhaps TRBD1 (5 bases). Germline V gene data show CDR1 as SGDLS and CDR2 as YYNGEE. V lost 4 bases, J lost 5 bases, and 15 bases lay in between. This CDR3 is 15 amino acids long.